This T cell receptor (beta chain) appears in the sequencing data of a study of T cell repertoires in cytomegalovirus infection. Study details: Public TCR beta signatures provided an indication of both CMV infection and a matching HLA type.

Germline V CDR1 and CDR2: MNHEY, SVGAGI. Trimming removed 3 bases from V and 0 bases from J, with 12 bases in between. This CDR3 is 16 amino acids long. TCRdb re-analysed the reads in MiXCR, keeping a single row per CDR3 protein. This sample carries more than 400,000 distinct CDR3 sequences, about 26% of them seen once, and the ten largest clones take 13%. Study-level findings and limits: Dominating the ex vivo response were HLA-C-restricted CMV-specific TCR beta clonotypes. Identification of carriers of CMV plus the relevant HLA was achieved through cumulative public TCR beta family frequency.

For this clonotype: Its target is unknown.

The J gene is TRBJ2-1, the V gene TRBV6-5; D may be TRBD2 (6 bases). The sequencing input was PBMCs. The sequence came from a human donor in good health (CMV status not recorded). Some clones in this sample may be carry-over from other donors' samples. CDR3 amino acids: CASSYSTSISYNEQFF. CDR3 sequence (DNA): TGTGCCAGCAGTTATTCGACTAGTATCTCCTACAATGAGCAGTTCTTC.